Listed here are 20 T cell receptor beta chains from one sample, sequenced in a study of post-analysis software for immune sequencing data. Overall study results and limits: Relative to controls, patients had several TRBV segments at higher frequency, with TRBV5-6, TRBV5-1 and TRBV20-1 among these.

Prepared TCR beta cDNA libraries contained unique molecular identifiers. TCRdb itself ran the PCR reads through MiXCR, one entry per CDR3 protein. The repertoire includes hundreds of thousands of distinct CDR3 sequences, approximately 37% of them detected once, and 7.6% sits in the top ten. Their specific antigens are unknown. The source material was blood. The receptors were sampled from a girl aged 2 to 10 with multiple sclerosis.

V usage is TRBV5-1 and J usage is TRBJ2-4, with D unclear. Germline V gene sequence: CDR1 SGHRS, CDR2 YFSETQ. The CDR3 runs 15 residues. The germline V and J ends were trimmed by 6 bases and 0 bases, with 13 bases remaining between them. CDR3 amino acids: CASTAEPSAKNIQYF. The CDR3 region has the DNA TGCGCCAGCACGGCAGAACCTTCAGCCAAAAACATTCAGTACTTC.

This chain links TRBV9 with TRBJ2-6; the D gene is possibly TRBD1 (6 bases). This CDR3 has 18 amino acids. With 0 bases removed from V and 8 bases from J, the gap between germline ends came to 21 bases. Per the germline V gene, CDR1 is SGDLS and CDR2 is YYNGEE. The CDR3 region is CASSVEIEALRGTNVLTF. For the CDR3, the DNA is TGTGCCAGCAGCGTAGAGATCGAGGCCCTTAGGGGGACCAACGTCCTGACTTTC. The full variable domain, rest sourced from reference TRBV9 and TRBJ2-6, is DSGVTQTPKHLITATGQRVTLRCSPRSGDLSVYWYQQSLDQGLQFLIQYYNGEERAKGNILERFSAQQFPDLHSELNLSSLELGDSALYFCASSVEIEALRGTNVLTFGAGSRLTVL.

This clonotype has only a few counts. CDR3 protein: CASSQNSNLTYNEQFF. In nucleotides, the CDR3 is TGCGCCAGCAGCCAGAATAGTAACCTGACCTACAATGAGCAGTTCTTC. The chain carries TRBV4-1 and TRBJ2-1; the D is unclear. Looked up from germline, CDR1 is MGHRA and CDR2 is YSYEKL. V was clipped by 3 bases and J by 2 bases, with 14 bases between them. The CDR3 has 16 residues.

The rearrangement links TRBV9 to TRBJ2-1; D gene uncertain. V was cut by 0 bases and J by 6 bases, with 13 bases left in between. This CDR3 contains 15 residues. Germline values: CDR1 SGDLS, CDR2 YYNGEE. CDR3 DNA: TGTGCCAGCAGCGTAGGAGGTGAATCGGTCAATGAGCAGTTCTTC. Protein product: CASSVGGESVNEQFF.

This clonotype was detected only a few times. The chain combines TRBV20-1 with TRBJ1-4; D unresolved. CDR3 length equals 11 residues. The ends were cut back, 5 bases at V and 16 bases at J, with 17 bases in the middle. Germline CDR1 and CDR2: DFQATT and SNEGSKA (reference sequence). The CDR3 DNA reads as TGCAGTGCTGGGAGAGGAAACTCCAGGTTTTTT. It specifies CSAGRGNSRFF.

V usage is TRBV4-1 and J usage is TRBJ2-7, with 8 bases lining up with TRBD1. Germline V CDR1 and CDR2: MGHRA, YSYEKL. This CDR3 has 14 residues. Germline trimming cut 2 bases from V and 2 bases from J; bases unmatched to any gene: 2. The chain's CDR3 is CASSQPGQAYEQYF. The CDR3, as DNA: TGCGCCAGCAGCCAACCGGGACAGGCCTACGAGCAGTACTTC.

The V gene is TRBV28, the J gene TRBJ2-3; TRBD1 matches 8 bases. Germline V gene data show CDR1 as MDHEN and CDR2 as SYDVKM. The CDR3 totals 18 residues. Losses at the gene ends were 5 bases for V and 3 bases for J; bases not matched to a gene: 16. The CDR3 spells CASSRRDRSLGRTDTQYF. DNA for the CDR3: TGTGCCAGCAGTAGAAGGGACAGGAGTCTCGGTAGGACAGATACGCAGTATTTT.

This clonotype occurred a few times. The chain carries TRBV27 and TRBJ2-1; 13 bases are shared with TRBD2. Germline CDR1 and CDR2: MNHEY and SMNVEV (reference sequence). The CDR3 spans 18 residues. V shed 6 bases and J 0 bases; nucleotides not matched to a gene: 8. This CDR3 is CASRTLGLAGSSYNEQFF. In DNA form, the CDR3 reads TGTGCCAGCAGAACCTTGGGACTAGCGGGGAGCTCCTACAATGAGCAGTTCTTC.

This clonotype occurred a few times. The CDR3 nucleotides are TGTGCCAGCTTCGAGGGGGCGTCCTACAATGAGCAGTTCTTC. This gives the protein CASFEGASYNEQFF. The chain combines TRBV6-4 with TRBJ2-1, with 7 nucleotides matching TRBD1. The germline V gene encodes CDR1 MRHNA and CDR2 SNTAGT. The CDR3 contains 14 residues. V dropped 8 bases and J dropped 1; count of bases not matched to a gene: 5.

This chain links TRBV12-3 or TRBV12-4 with TRBJ1-1, with D maybe TRBD1 (5 bases). The CDR3 runs 15 residues. Trimming cost V 5 bases and J 5 bases, with 18 bases left between them. CDR3 DNA: TGTGCCAGCAGTCGACGAGCAGGGAGAGGGACTGAAGCTTTCTTT. The encoded protein is CASSRRAGRGTEAFF.

V usage is TRBV29-1 and J usage is TRBJ1-1; 8 nucleotides line up with TRBD1. With 7 bases clipped from V and 10 bases from J, the junction kept 8 bases outside the gene matches. The CDR3 is 11 amino acids. Looked up from germline, CDR1 is SQVTM and CDR2 is ANQGSEA. The CDR3 DNA reads TGCAGCGCCAAAGGACAGGGATTAGCTTTCTTT. Encoded protein: CSAKGQGLAFF.

This chain uses TRBV7-9 with TRBJ2-7, with D hard to call. The V end lost 4 bases, the J end lost 2 bases, and 15 bases lay between the germline ends. Germline CDR1 and CDR2: SEHNR and FQNEAQ (reference sequence). The CDR3 totals 15 residues. CDR3 residues: CASSSYTIGTYEQYF. The CDR3 DNA is TGTGCCAGCAGCTCCTACACAATAGGGACCTACGAGCAGTACTTC.

This clonotype was counted between two and nine times. The chain couples TRBV27 to TRBJ2-1; no definite D call. The length of the CDR3 is 14 residues. CDR1 is MNHEY and CDR2 is SMNVEV in the germline V gene (reference sequence). The germline V and J ends were trimmed by 3 bases and 2 bases, with 8 bases remaining between them. The CDR3 nucleotides are TGTGCCAGCAGTTTGTTTGACACCTACAATGAGCAGTTCTTC. Translated, it gives CASSLFDTYNEQFF.

The genes are TRBV30 and TRBJ1-6; a weak D match, TRBD1 (5 bases). Trimming took off 1 base at V and 7 bases at J, with 11 bases between the two ends. The germline V gene has CDR1 GTSNPN and CDR2 SVGIG (reference sequence). The CDR3 is made up of 14 amino acids. The CDR3 region is CAWSAGGKNSPLHF. The CDR3 DNA follows: TGTGCCTGGAGTGCGGGGGGTAAAAATTCACCCCTCCACTTT.

The CDR3 bases are TGTGCCAGCAGCTTAAGTAGCGCGAACTTTAATACGCAGTATTTT. As protein: CASSLSSANFNTQYF. The chain uses TRBV7-3 and TRBJ2-3, with D perhaps TRBD2 (5 bases). The CDR3 length is 15 residues. Germline-derived CDR1 and CDR2 are SGHTA and FQGTGA. V was pared by 1 base and J by 7 bases, with 15 bases between.

A note on this clonotype: Compared with germline, one end of the junction differs, possibly owing to a read error. This chain joins TRBV4-3 and TRBJ1-1; no clear D. The CDR3 loop spans 17 amino acids. The V gene's germline CDR1 is LGHNA and CDR2 YSLEER. Here the CDR3 DNA reads TGCGCCAGCAGCCAAGATGGTCGAGGGCCGCTGAACACTGAAGTTTTCTTT. This codes for CASSQDGRGPLNTEVFF.

The rearrangement links TRBV28 to TRBJ1-4, with D perhaps matching TRBD1 (5 bases). This CDR3 is built from 15 residues. The germline V gene has CDR1 MDHEN and CDR2 SYDVKM. Trimming left V 6 bases short and J 6 bases short, with 17 bases between. CDR3 protein: CASSLPSGLDEKLFF. The CDR3 DNA is TGTGCCAGCAGCCTTCCCTCAGGGTTGGATGAAAAACTGTTTTTT.

The chain is built from TRBV28 and TRBJ2-7, with TRBD2 matching 7 bases. V dropped 7 bases and J dropped 3; count of bases not matched to a gene: 9. Per the germline V gene, CDR1 is MDHEN and CDR2 is SYDVKM. This CDR3 is 14 amino acids long. The CDR3 reads CASTEATSFYEQYF. Here the CDR3 DNA reads TGTGCCAGCACAGAAGCGACTAGCTTCTACGAGCAGTACTTC.

The rearrangement joins TRBV7-9 to TRBJ1-2, with a tentative D call TRBD1 (6 bases). The germline V gene encodes CDR1 SEHNR and CDR2 FQNEAQ (reference sequence). The CDR3 sequence is 15 residues long. V was trimmed by 4 bases and J by 1 base, leaving 13 bases between them. The CDR3 loop is CASSSINRDNYGYTF. The DNA for the CDR3 is TGTGCCAGCAGCTCCATCAACAGGGATAACTATGGCTACACCTTC.

The V and J genes are TRBV29-1 and TRBJ2-3, with 8 positions matching TRBD2. V trimming: 5 bases; J trimming: 4 bases; junction bases outside the gene matches: 2. The CDR3 is 12 amino acids. CDR1 and CDR2 (germline): SQVTM, ANQGSEA. DNA for the CDR3: TGCAGCGTTCCTAGCGGGTCAGATACGCAGTATTTT. This encodes CSVPSGSDTQYF.